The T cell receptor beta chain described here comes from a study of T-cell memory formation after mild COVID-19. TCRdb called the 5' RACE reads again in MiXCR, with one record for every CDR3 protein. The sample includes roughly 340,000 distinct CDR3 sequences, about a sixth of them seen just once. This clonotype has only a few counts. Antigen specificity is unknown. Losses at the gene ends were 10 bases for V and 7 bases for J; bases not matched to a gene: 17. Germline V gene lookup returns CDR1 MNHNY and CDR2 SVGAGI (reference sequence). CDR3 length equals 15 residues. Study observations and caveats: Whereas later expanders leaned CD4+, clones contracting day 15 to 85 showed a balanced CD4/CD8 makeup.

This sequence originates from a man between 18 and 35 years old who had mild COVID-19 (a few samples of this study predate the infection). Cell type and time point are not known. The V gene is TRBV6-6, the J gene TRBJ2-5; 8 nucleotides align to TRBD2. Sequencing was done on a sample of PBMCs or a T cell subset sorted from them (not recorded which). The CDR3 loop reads CAILAAGAGGVTQYF. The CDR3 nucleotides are TGTGCCATTCTTGCGGCGGGCGCCGGGGGGGTGACCCAGTACTTC.